The source of this T cell receptor (beta chain) is a study of patients and donors after allogeneic stem cell transplantation (TCRdb year 2020). The CDR3, cysteine through phenylalanine, is 17 amino acids long. Just CDR3 DNA is preserved here, 51 bases in frame from base 1. V ends up 1 base short and J 1 base short, with an unmatched junction base count of 5. As encoded in the germline V gene, CDR1 is SNHLY while CDR2 is FYNNEI. Receptors were amplified or captured by RT-PCR. Instrument used: NextSeq 550. The public reads were quality trimmed at Q25 with fastp and then assembled into clones with MiXCR by TCRdb, keeping productive beta chains. Each CDR3 protein gets just one entry, which takes the most common genes and DNA from the rows behind it. Within this sample are about a million distinct CDR3 sequences, with about 20% of them counted one time only. Under 6.5% of the sample belongs to the ten largest clones.

Concerning this clonotype: Its specific antigen is unknown. Base-call qualities are not available, and no considerably larger clone is one nucleotide away.

The rearranged chain carries TRBV2 and TRBJ2-7; 12 bases in the junction line up with TRBD2. The origin of this receptor is a human donor who was either an allogeneic HSCT recipient or a stem cell or donor lymphocyte infusion donor (not recorded which). It is not recorded whose cells these are; they may come from a transplant donor. Sequences were obtained from blood, either unsorted or a sorted T cell fraction (not recorded which). The DNA is TGTGCCAGCAGTGAAGTTGGACTAGCGGGAACTTCCTACGAGCAGTACTTC. Its translation reads: CASSEVGLAGTSYEQYF.